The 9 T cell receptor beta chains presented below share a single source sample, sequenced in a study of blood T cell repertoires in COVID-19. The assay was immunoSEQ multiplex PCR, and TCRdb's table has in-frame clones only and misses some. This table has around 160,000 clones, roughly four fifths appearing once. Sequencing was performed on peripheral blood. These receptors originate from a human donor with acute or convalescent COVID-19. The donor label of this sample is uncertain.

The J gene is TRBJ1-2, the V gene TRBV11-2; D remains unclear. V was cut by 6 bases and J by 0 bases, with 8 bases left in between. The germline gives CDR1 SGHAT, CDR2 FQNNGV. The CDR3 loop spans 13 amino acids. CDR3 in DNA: TGTGCCAGCAGTTCGACACCTAACTATGGCTACACCTTC. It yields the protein CASSSTPNYGYTF.

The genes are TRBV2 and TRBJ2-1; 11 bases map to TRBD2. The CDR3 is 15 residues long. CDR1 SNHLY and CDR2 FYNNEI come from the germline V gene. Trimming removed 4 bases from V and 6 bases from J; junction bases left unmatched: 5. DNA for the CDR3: TGTGCCAGCAGTGCCCTAGCGGGGGGCACCAATGAGCAGTTCTTC. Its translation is CASSALAGGTNEQFF. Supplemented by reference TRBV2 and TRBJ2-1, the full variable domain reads EPEVTQTPSHQVTQMGQEVILRCVPISNHLYFYWYRQILGQKVEFLVSFYNNEISEKSEIFDDQFSVERPDGSNFTLKIRSTKLEDSAMYFCASSALAGGTNEQFFGPGTRLTVL.

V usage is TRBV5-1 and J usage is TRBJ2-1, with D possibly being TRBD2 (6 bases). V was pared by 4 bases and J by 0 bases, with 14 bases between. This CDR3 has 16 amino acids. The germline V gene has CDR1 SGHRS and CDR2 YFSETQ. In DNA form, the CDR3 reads TGCGCCAGCAGCCCCTTAGCGGTGAGCTCCTACAATGAGCAGTTCTTC. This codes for CASSPLAVSSYNEQFF.

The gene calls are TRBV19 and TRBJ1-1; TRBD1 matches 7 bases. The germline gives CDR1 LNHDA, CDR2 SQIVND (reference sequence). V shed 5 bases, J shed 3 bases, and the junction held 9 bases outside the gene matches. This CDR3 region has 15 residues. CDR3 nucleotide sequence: TGTGCCAGTAGTTACTCCGGGACAGCCTACACTGAAGCTTTCTTT. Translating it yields CASSYSGTAYTEAFF. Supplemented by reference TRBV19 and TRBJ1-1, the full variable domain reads DGGITQSPKYLFRKEGQNVTLSCEQNLNHDAMYWYRQDPGQGLRLIYYSQIVNDFQKGDIAEGYSVSREKKESFPLTVTSAQKNPTAFYLCASSYSGTAYTEAFFGQGTRLTVV.

In nucleotides, the CDR3 is TGCGCCAGCAGCCAAGGGGGCCGGGAGGAGCAGTACTTC. It is translated as CASSQGGREEQYF. V is TRBV4-1 and J is TRBJ2-7, with a tentative D call TRBD2 (6 bases). Germline V gene data show CDR1 as MGHRA and CDR2 as YSYEKL. V lost 1 base and J lost 7, with 11 bases in between. There are 13 residues in the CDR3.

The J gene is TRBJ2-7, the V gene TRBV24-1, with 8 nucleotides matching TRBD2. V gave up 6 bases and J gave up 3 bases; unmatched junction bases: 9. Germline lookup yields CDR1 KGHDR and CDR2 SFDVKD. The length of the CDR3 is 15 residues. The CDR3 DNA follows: TGTGCCACCAGTACCCTCGGGGGGGCCCACTACGAGCAGTACGTC. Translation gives CATSTLGGAHYEQYV.

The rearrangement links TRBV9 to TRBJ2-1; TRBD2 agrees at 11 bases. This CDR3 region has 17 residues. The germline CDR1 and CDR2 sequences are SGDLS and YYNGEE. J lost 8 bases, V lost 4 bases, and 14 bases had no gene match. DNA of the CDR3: TGTGCCAGCAGCCCTTCTAGCGGGGGGTTCAAAAGGGATGAGCAGTTCTTC. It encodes CASSPSSGGFKRDEQFF.

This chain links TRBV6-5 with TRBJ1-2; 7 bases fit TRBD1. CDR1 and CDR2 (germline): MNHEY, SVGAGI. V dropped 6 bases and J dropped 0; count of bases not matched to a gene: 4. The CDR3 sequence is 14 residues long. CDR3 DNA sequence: TGTGCCAGCAGAGGGGACAGCTCTAACTATGGCTACACCTTC. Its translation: CASRGDSSNYGYTF.

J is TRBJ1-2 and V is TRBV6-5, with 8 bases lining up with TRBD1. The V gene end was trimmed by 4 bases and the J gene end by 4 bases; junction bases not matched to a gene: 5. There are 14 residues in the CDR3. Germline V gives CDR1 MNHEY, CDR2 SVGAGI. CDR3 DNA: TGTGCCAGCAGTTCGACAGGGGAGGGCTATGGCTACACCTTC. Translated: CASSSTGEGYGYTF.